Each of the 15 T cell receptor beta chains below was sequenced from the same sample in a study of blood T cell repertoires in COVID-19 (dated by TCRdb to about 2020). Library preparation was by the immunoSEQ multiplex PCR assay. TCRdb obtained this table from immuneACCESS and retained in-frame rearrangements with V and J assigned. These tables miss some clones; where compared with another copy, unresolved V genes account for less than half of the shortfall, and the remainder is unexplained. Present in this sample are hundreds of thousands of clones, under 95% of which were seen just once. The ten largest clones take up 2.5% to 4% of the sample. Input material: peripheral blood. The receptors originated from a woman aged 18-29 years who had recovered from COVID-19.

This chain connects TRBV29-1 to TRBJ2-1; 8 bases agree with TRBD2. CDR3 length: 12 residues. CDR1 and CDR2 from the germline V gene are SQVTM and ANQGSEA. The junction had 2 bases not matched to a gene; V was cut back by 5 bases and J by 5 bases. The CDR3 nucleotides read TGCAGCGTTTTAGCGGGAAACAATGAGCAGTTCTTC. Its protein is CSVLAGNNEQFF.

V and J are TRBV19 and TRBJ1-1; D possibly corresponds to TRBD1 (5 bases). V lost 1 base to trimming and J lost 8 bases, with 11 bases between them. CDR3 size: 13 residues. Per the germline V gene, CDR1 is LNHDA and CDR2 is SQIVND (reference sequence). The CDR3 here is CASSIVAGQEAFF. The DNA for the CDR3 is TGTGCCAGTAGTATAGTAGCGGGGCAGGAAGCTTTCTTT.

The chain uses TRBV5-1 and TRBJ1-5; TRBD1 might be the D (5 bases). Germline V CDR1 and CDR2: SGHRS, YFSETQ. This CDR3 is 15 amino acids long. V was shortened by 0 bases and J by 5 bases, with 12 bases between the two germline ends. The CDR3 DNA reads TGCGCCAGCAGCTTGGGACAGATGGGTTATCAGCCCCAGCATTTT. This encodes CASSLGQMGYQPQHF.

The rearrangement links TRBV11-2 to TRBJ2-7; 8 nucleotides agree with TRBD2. After removal of 5 bases from V and 1 base from J, the junction contained 7 bases not matched to a gene. In germline, CDR1 is SGHAT, CDR2 FQNNGV. The CDR3 covers 15 residues. The CDR3 sequence: CASSHLLAGSYEQYV. CDR3 nucleotides: TGTGCCAGCAGCCACTTGTTAGCGGGATCCTACGAGCAGTACGTC.

V usage is TRBV28 and J usage is TRBJ2-5; 8 nucleotides agree with TRBD2. Germline V gene sequence: CDR1 MDHEN, CDR2 SYDVKM. V lost 5 bases and J lost 1; bases outside the gene matches: 9. This CDR3 region has 16 residues. CDR3 DNA: TGTGCCAGCAGTCCCCTGGCGGGAGGCGTCCAAGAGACCCAGTACTTC. Amino acid sequence: CASSPLAGGVQETQYF.

The chain links TRBV3-1 (or the pseudogene TRBV3-2) to TRBJ2-7, with 7 bases lining up with TRBD1. The V gene's germline CDR1 is LGHDT and CDR2 YNNKEL (reference sequence). The CDR3 is made up of 12 amino acids. Trimming removed 6 bases from V and 3 bases from J; junction bases left unmatched: 2. The CDR3 bases are TGTGCCAGCAGGGACAGGCACTACGAGCAGTACGTC. Its protein is CASRDRHYEQYV.

This clone has just one count. The V gene is TRBV5-6, the J gene TRBJ2-5; possibly TRBD2 for D (5 bases). V was cut by 4 bases and J by 10 bases, with 20 bases left in between. The CDR3 contains 14 residues. The germline V gene has CDR1 SGHDT and CDR2 YYEEEE. CDR3 amino acids: CASSQIDGVYGQYF. The DNA of the CDR3 is TGTGCCAGCAGCCAGATAGACGGGGTCTATGGCCAGTACTTC.

About this clone: Additional DNA sequences in this sample encode the identical CDR3. The chain is built from TRBV5-1 and TRBJ1-1, with TRBD1 matching 7 bases. Germline loops: CDR1 SGHRS, CDR2 YFSETQ. V was pared by 0 bases and J by 4 bases, with 3 bases of the junction left unmatched. The CDR3 extends over 14 amino acids. This CDR3 reads CASSLGQGGTEAFF. The CDR3 DNA follows: TGCGCCAGCAGCTTGGGCCAGGGGGGCACTGAAGCTTTCTTT.

V usage is TRBV19 and J usage is TRBJ2-2; D possibly corresponds to TRBD1 (6 bases). The CDR3 spans 15 residues. Trimming shortened V by 5 bases and J by 5 bases, and 15 bases separated the two germline ends. Per germline, CDR1 LNHDA and CDR2 SQIVND (reference sequence). The CDR3 reads CASSRLNRVTGELFF. Here the CDR3 DNA reads TGTGCCAGTAGTCGCCTCAACAGGGTGACCGGGGAGCTGTTTTTT.

The chain has TRBV7-2 and TRBJ2-1; 10 bases match TRBD2. V gave up 3 bases and J gave up 3 bases; unmatched junction bases: 5. CDR3 length equals 16 residues. Germline CDR1 SGHTA, CDR2 FQGNSA. CDR3 DNA: TGTGCCAGCAGCTTGCGACTAGCGGGTGACTACAATGAGCAGTTCTTC. Translated: CASSLRLAGDYNEQFF.

The chain combines TRBV28 with TRBJ1-1; D possibly corresponds to TRBD1 (5 bases). CDR3 length: 14 residues. Trimming took off 4 bases at V and 3 bases at J, with 12 bases between the two ends. In germline, CDR1 is MDHEN, CDR2 SYDVKM. For the CDR3, the DNA is TGTGCCAGCAGTTCCCCTGGGGGGTACACTGAAGCTTTCTTT. This codes for CASSSPGGYTEAFF.

The CDR3 spells CASRPLSGGIYNEQFF. CDR3 in DNA: TGTGCCAGCAGACCACTTAGCGGGGGGATATACAATGAGCAGTTCTTC. The chain is built from TRBV27 and TRBJ2-1; 10 bases are shared with TRBD2. The germline V gene encodes CDR1 MNHEY and CDR2 SMNVEV (reference sequence). This CDR3 contains 16 residues. Trimming at V came to 6 bases and at J to 4 bases, leaving 9 bases not matched to a gene.

The chain links TRBV18 to TRBJ1-1; TRBD1 matches at 7 bases. The ends lost 5 bases at V and 0 bases at J; junction bases unmatched: 9. There are 16 residues in the CDR3. Germline V gene data show CDR1 as KGHSH and CDR2 as LQKENI. The CDR3: CASSVIRQGVNTEAFF. CDR3 DNA: TGTGCCAGCTCAGTGATCCGACAGGGCGTGAACACTGAAGCTTTCTTT.

The rearrangement uses TRBV14 and TRBJ2-1; D ambiguous. The CDR3 totals 15 residues. Between the trimmed V and J ends, which lost 4 bases and 7 bases, there was a span of 17 bases. The V gene's germline CDR1 is SGHDN and CDR2 FVKESK. The CDR3 loop reads CASSLMTRAQNEQFF. CDR3 nucleotide sequence: TGTGCCAGCAGCCTAATGACCCGAGCGCAGAATGAGCAGTTCTTC.

V and J are TRBV6-5 and TRBJ2-1; D might be TRBD2 (6 bases). Germline V gives CDR1 MNHEY, CDR2 SVGAGI. The CDR3 totals 15 residues. V was cut by 0 bases and J by 6 bases, with 12 bases left in between. In DNA form, the CDR3 reads TGTGCCAGCAGTTACTCGCGGGGAAGGAGCAATGAGCAGTTCTTC. It codes for CASSYSRGRSNEQFF.